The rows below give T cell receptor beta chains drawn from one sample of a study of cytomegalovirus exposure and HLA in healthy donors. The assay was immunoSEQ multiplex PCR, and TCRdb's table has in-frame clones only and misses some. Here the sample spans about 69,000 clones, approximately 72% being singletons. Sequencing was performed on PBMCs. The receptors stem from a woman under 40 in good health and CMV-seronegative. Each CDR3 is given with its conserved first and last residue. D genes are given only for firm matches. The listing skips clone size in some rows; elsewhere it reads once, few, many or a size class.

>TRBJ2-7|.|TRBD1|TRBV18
CASSPAFGQGYEQYF
TGTGCCAGCTCACCAGCGTTCGGACAGGGGTACGAGCAGTACTTC
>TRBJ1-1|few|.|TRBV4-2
CASSQFRNTEAFF
TGTGCCAGCAGCCAATTCCGGAACACTGAAGCTTTCTTT
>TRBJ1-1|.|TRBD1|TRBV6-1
CASSRGGTGNTEAFF
TGTGCCAGCAGTCGAGGTGGGACAGGGAACACTGAAGCTTTCTTT
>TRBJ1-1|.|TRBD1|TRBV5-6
CASSGAGTGGVLNTEAFF
TGTGCCAGCAGCGGGGCTGGGACAGGGGGGGTTCTGAACACTGAAGCTTTCTTT
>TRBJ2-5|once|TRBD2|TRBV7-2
CASSSGLAEKTQYF
TGTGCCAGCAGCTCGGGACTAGCGGAGAAGACCCAGTACTTC
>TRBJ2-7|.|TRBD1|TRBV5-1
CASSMGQVISEQYF
TGCGCCAGCAGCATGGGACAGGTGATCAGCGAGCAGTACTTC
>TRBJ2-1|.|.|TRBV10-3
CAISEYRSNNEQFF
TGTGCCATCAGTGAGTATCGGAGCAACAATGAGCAGTTCTTC
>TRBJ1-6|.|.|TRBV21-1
CASLGQVSSYNSPLHF
TGTGCCAGCTTGGGACAGGTAAGCTCCTATAATTCACCCCTCCACTTT
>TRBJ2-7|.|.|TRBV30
CAWSVDRGGDISYEQYF
TGTGCCTGGAGTGTAGATCGCGGGGGCGATATCTCCTACGAGCAGTACTTC
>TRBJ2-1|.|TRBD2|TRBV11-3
CASSGGGPNNEQFF
TGTGCCAGTTCTGGCGGGGGGCCGAACAATGAGCAGTTCTTC
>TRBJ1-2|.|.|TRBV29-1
CSAEQGQGYGYTF
TGCAGCGCAGAACAGGGTCAAGGGTATGGCTACACCTTC
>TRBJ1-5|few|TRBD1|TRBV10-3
CAISDRQGRQPQHF
TGTGCCATCAGTGACCGACAGGGCCGCCAGCCCCAGCATTTT
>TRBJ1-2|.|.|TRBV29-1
CSVEGRLHYGYTF
TGCAGCGTTGAGGGCCGGCTGCACTATGGCTACACCTTC
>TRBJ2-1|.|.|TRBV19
CASSIVGHSYNEQFF
TGTGCCAGTAGTATAGTTGGGCACTCCTACAATGAGCAGTTCTTC
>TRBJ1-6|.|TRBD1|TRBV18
CASSRDRDNSPLHF
TGTGCCAGCTCACGAGACAGGGATAATTCACCCCTCCACTTT
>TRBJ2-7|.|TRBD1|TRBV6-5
CASSFSDRGSYEQYF
TGTGCCAGCAGTTTTTCGGACAGGGGGAGCTACGAGCAGTACTTC
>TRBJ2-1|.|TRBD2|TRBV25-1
CASQYGTSGEYNEQFF
TGTGCCAGTCAGTATGGCACTAGCGGGGAATACAATGAGCAGTTCTTC
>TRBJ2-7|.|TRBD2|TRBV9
CASSPGLAGTYEQYF
TGTGCCAGCAGCCCAGGACTAGCCGGAACCTACGAGCAGTACTTC
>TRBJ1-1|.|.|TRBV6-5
CASSYDPEGVNTEAFF
TGTGCCAGCAGTTACGACCCCGAAGGGGTGAACACTGAAGCTTTCTTT
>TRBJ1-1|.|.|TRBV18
CASSPPGDTEAFF
TGTGCCAGCTCACCACCAGGGGACACTGAAGCTTTCTTT
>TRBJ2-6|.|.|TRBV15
CATSRETGSGANVLTF
TGTGCCACCAGCAGAGAGACAGGCTCTGGGGCCAACGTCCTGACTTTC
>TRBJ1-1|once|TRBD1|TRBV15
CATSRLTGGGSKGMNTEAFF
TGTGCCACCAGCCGATTGACAGGGGGCGGATCCAAGGGGATGAACACTGAAGCTTTCTTT
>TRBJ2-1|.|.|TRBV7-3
CASSSTAGAFTYNEQFF
TGTGCCAGCAGCTCCACGGCGGGGGCCTTCACCTACAATGAGCAGTTCTTC
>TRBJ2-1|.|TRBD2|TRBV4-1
CASSLKAGTTNPLNEQFF
TGCGCCAGCAGCCTAAAAGCCGGGACTACGAACCCTCTAAATGAGCAGTTCTTC
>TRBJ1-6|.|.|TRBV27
CASSLGLINSPLHF
TGTGCCAGCAGTCTGGGACTGATAAATTCACCCCTCCACTTT
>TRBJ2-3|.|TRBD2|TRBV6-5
CASSLGGGTDTQYF
TGTGCCAGCAGTTTGGGCGGGGGGACAGATACGCAGTATTTT